This T cell receptor (beta chain) was retrieved from a study of identical twins. It was template switching that added a universal primer site, and there were unique molecular identifiers on the cDNA. Via MiXCR, TCRdb re-called the 5' RACE reads, giving one row per CDR3 protein. Of about 530,000 distinct CDR3 sequences listed, about 22% are singletons. The CDR3 sequence is 13 residues long. CDR1 and CDR2 from the germline V gene are DFQATT and SNEGSKA (reference sequence). V lost 6 bases to trimming and J lost 0 bases, with 11 bases between them. This clonotype was counted once. Its cognate antigen is unknown. Broader study findings: Among beta out-of-frame sequences, excess sharing between twins appeared weaker. Fewer insertions characterized abundant cord blood beta clonotypes, whereas memory repertoires showed none.

This same sample was also taken into another study, of yellow fever vaccine responses in identical twins. That study adds: Among the twins, the vaccine T cell response reportedly seemed partly convergent and partly personalized.

The chain uses TRBV20-1 and TRBJ1-1, with D unresolved. The sequence was obtained from a young woman in good health. The sample was CD4+ T cells sorted from blood. The CDR3 bases are TGCAGTGCCGACGCTCGCATGAACACTGAAGCTTTCTTT. It specifies CSADARMNTEAFF.